This T cell receptor (beta chain) was sequenced during a study of Ad26.COV2.S vaccination and SARS-CoV-2 variants. Study information: A COV1001 Ad26.COV2.S trial-arm participant provided the sample.

The germline V and J ends were trimmed by 8 bases and 8 bases, with 25 bases remaining between them. This CDR3 is 17 amino acids long. Germline CDR1 is SNHLY and CDR2 is FYNNEI. Only in-frame clones appear in the TCRdb table, and some are missing; sequencing was by immunoSEQ multiplex PCR. Here the sample spans about 500,000 clones, roughly 87% being singletons. Treatment here: about 20 received Ad26.COV2.S at low or high dose, single or two shots; 5 received placebo; per-sample allocation not given. At day 63 after the first vaccine or placebo injection, samples were drawn. This clone was seen once. This clonotype was sampled from a person aged 18-65 years who received the Ad26.COV2.S COVID-19 vaccine or a placebo. V gene TRBV2 combines with J gene TRBJ1-6; perhaps TRBD1 as D (6 bases). Specimen: peripheral blood, collected in a trial of Ad26.COV2.S vaccine versus placebo. CDR3 loop: CASAALPTGKYHSPLHF. The CDR3 DNA sequence: TGTGCCAGCGCAGCTCTCCCCACAGGGAAATATCATTCACCCCTCCACTTT.